A single sample is the source of the 32 T cell receptor beta chains below, sequenced in a study of blood T cell repertoires in COVID-19. Only in-frame clones appear in the TCRdb table, and some are missing; sequencing was by immunoSEQ multiplex PCR. The repertoire holds 100,000 to 130,000 clones, with 65% to 80% as singletons. The sample comprised peripheral blood. These receptors were obtained from a man in his sixties or seventies with acute or convalescent COVID-19.

This chain links TRBV6-5 with TRBJ2-3; perhaps TRBD2 as D (6 bases). Trimming pared 2 bases from V and 3 bases from J, leaving 9 bases between. Germline V gene sequence: CDR1 MNHEY, CDR2 SVGAGI. The CDR3 sequence is 14 residues long. As DNA, the CDR3 is TGTGCCAGCAGTTACGGCCTAGCGACAGATACGCAGTATTTT. It codes for CASSYGLATDTQYF.

This clone was counted only a few times. The DNA of the CDR3 is TGTGCCAGCAGCCAGGCGAGACAGAACACCGGGGAGCTGTTTTTT. Residues: CASSQARQNTGELFF. The rearrangement joins TRBV7-6 to TRBJ2-2; D gene ambiguous. CDR1 and CDR2 (germline): SGHVS, FNYEAQ. The V end lost 5 bases, the J end lost 1 base, and 11 bases lay between the germline ends. This CDR3 is 15 amino acids long.

V usage is TRBV29-1 and J usage is TRBJ1-5, with TRBD1 as a possible D gene (5 bases). CDR1 and CDR2 (germline): SQVTM, ANQGSEA. The CDR3 length is 15 residues. V shed 1 base and J shed 5 bases, with 15 bases lying between them. CDR3 nucleotide sequence: TGCAGCGTTGAAGGAGGGGAGGGGACCGATCAGCCCCAGCATTTT. Its translation: CSVEGGEGTDQPQHF.

The chain employs TRBV7-2 and TRBJ1-1, with D perhaps TRBD1 (6 bases). Germline CDR1 is SGHTA and CDR2 is FQGNSA. The CDR3 is 14 amino acids. Trimming took off 0 bases at V and 4 bases at J, with 9 bases between the two ends. The CDR3 loop reads CASSLAARGTEAFF. CDR3 nucleotide sequence: TGTGCCAGCAGCTTAGCGGCCAGGGGCACTGAAGCTTTCTTT.

This clone occurred a few times. The chain joins TRBV3-1 (or the pseudogene TRBV3-2) to TRBJ2-5; a weak D match, TRBD1 (5 bases). Germline CDR1 reads LGHDT; CDR2 reads YNNKEL (reference sequence). Trimming left V 4 bases short and J 2 bases short, with 11 bases between. The CDR3 covers 14 residues. DNA for the CDR3: TGTGCCAGCAGCCCCTTGGGGCAACAAGAGACCCAGTACTTC. It is translated as CASSPLGQQETQYF.

This clone has just a few counts. The V and J genes are TRBV5-6 and TRBJ1-4; 9 bases agree with TRBD1. The germline CDR1 and CDR2 sequences are SGHDT and YYEEEE. CDR3 length equals 16 residues. The V segment lost 4 bases and the J segment 1 base; nucleotides outside the gene matches: 5. CDR3 region: CASSLPGQGTNEKLFF. Here the CDR3 DNA reads TGTGCCAGCAGCCTCCCGGGACAGGGAACTAATGAAAAACTGTTTTTT.

The chain joins TRBV5-1 to TRBJ2-2; 7 nucleotides align to TRBD2. This CDR3 has 15 residues. J was trimmed by 6 bases and V by 2 bases; bases with no gene match: 7. Looked up from germline, CDR1 is SGHRS and CDR2 is YFSETQ. CDR3 nucleotide sequence: TGCGCCAGCAGCTTTGGGGGGGTCGGCGCCGGGGAGCTGTTTTTT. This codes for CASSFGGVGAGELFF.

The CDR3 region has the DNA TGCGCCAGCTCCCAGGGGGGTAACCAGCCCCAGCATTTT. Translating it yields CASSQGGNQPQHF. The chain combines TRBV5-1 with TRBJ1-5; TRBD1 matches at 7 bases. The V segment lost 7 bases and the J segment 7 bases; nucleotides outside the gene matches: 8. The CDR3 totals 13 residues. CDR1 is SGHRS and CDR2 is YFSETQ in the germline V gene.

This chain uses TRBV27 with TRBJ2-7; 13 nucleotides line up with TRBD2. CDR3 length: 15 residues. J lost 3 bases, V lost 5 bases, and 4 bases had no gene match. Germline CDR1 MNHEY, CDR2 SMNVEV (reference sequence). The DNA for the CDR3 is TGTGCCAGCAGTAGGGGGACTAGCGGGGTCTACGAGCAGTACTTC. It codes for CASSRGTSGVYEQYF.

This chain connects TRBV7-9 to TRBJ2-5, with TRBD1 matching 7 bases. The V and J ends lost 5 bases and 2 bases, in that order; junction bases with no gene match: 2. The CDR3 is 13 amino acids. Germline assignment: CDR1 SEHNR and CDR2 FQNEAQ (reference sequence). CDR3 sequence (DNA): TGTGCCAGCAGCATGGACAGGCAAGAGACCCAGTACTTC. Residues: CASSMDRQETQYF.

The chain recombines TRBV6-1 with TRBJ1-5; the D is unclear. Trimming took 0 bases from V and 2 from J, leaving 11 bases between them. CDR1 is MNHNS and CDR2 is SASEGT in the germline V gene. This CDR3 has 16 amino acids. CDR3 region: CASSEASSGGNQPQHF. In DNA form, the CDR3 reads TGTGCCAGCAGTGAAGCGTCATCCGGGGGCAATCAGCCCCAGCATTTT.

This clone was counted only a few times. The chain recombines TRBV5-1 with TRBJ1-1; 12 nucleotides match TRBD1. Germline loops: CDR1 SGHRS, CDR2 YFSETQ. The V gene end was trimmed by 4 bases and the J gene end by 5 bases; junction bases not matched to a gene: 9. The CDR3 runs to 16 residues. CDR3 residues: CASSPEGTGGSTEAFF. In nucleotides, the CDR3 is TGCGCCAGCAGCCCCGAAGGGACAGGGGGCTCGACTGAAGCTTTCTTT.

This chain joins TRBV9 and TRBJ2-3; 7 bases agree with TRBD1. The CDR3 sequence is 13 residues long. V dropped 2 bases and J dropped 7; count of bases not matched to a gene: 4. Per the germline V gene, CDR1 is SGDLS and CDR2 is YYNGEE. CDR3 nucleotides: TGTGCCAGCAGCGTCACAGGGGCTAATACGCAGTATTTT. Residues: CASSVTGANTQYF. The full variable domain, with the rest looked up from reference TRBV9 and TRBJ2-3, is DSGVTQTPKHLITATGQRVTLRCSPRSGDLSVYWYQQSLDQGLQFLIQYYNGEERAKGNILERFSAQQFPDLHSELNLSSLELGDSALYFCASSVTGANTQYFGPGTRLTVL.

This chain links TRBV4-3 with TRBJ2-3; D remains unclear. V was clipped by 0 bases and J by 3 bases, with 10 bases between them. The CDR3 is 15 residues long. The germline CDR1 and CDR2 sequences are LGHNA and YSLEER. CDR3 amino acids: CASSQDRPGTDTQYF. Written as DNA, the CDR3 is TGCGCCAGCAGCCAAGATCGTCCGGGTACAGATACGCAGTATTTT.

The count of this clone is one. The chain joins TRBV24-1 to TRBJ2-1, with 7 bases identical to TRBD2. The ends lost 3 bases at V and 5 bases at J; junction bases unmatched: 3. Germline lookup yields CDR1 KGHDR and CDR2 SFDVKD. The CDR3 consists of 14 residues. CDR3 loop: CATSDGGTNNEQFF. CDR3 bases: TGTGCCACCAGTGATGGGGGGACTAACAATGAGCAGTTCTTC.

The J gene is TRBJ1-5, the V gene TRBV6-5, with 11 bases identical to TRBD1. Per germline, CDR1 MNHEY and CDR2 SVGAGI. This CDR3 region has 13 residues. V was pared by 5 bases and J by 10 bases, with 4 bases of the junction left unmatched. Here the CDR3 reads CASSRGTGGPQHF. As DNA, the CDR3 is TGTGCCAGCAGTAGGGGGACAGGGGGACCCCAGCATTTT.

This rearrangement joins TRBV21-1 to TRBJ2-7; the table's D call of TRBD1 was not tested on the DNA. TRBV21-1 represents a pseudogene. The length of the CDR3 is 17 residues. The CDR3 DNA reads TGTGCCAGCAGCAACCGGGACAGGGTGAGTGTCGTGGACGAGCAGTACTTC. Amino acids: CASSNRDRVSVVDEQYF.

For the CDR3, the DNA is TGTGCCAGCAGCAAAGGACAGGCTGATGAGCAGTTCTTC. Amino acids: CASSKGQADEQFF. The rearrangement uses TRBV7-6 and TRBJ2-1, with 7 nucleotides matching TRBD1. Per the germline V gene, CDR1 is SGHVS and CDR2 is FNYEAQ. V was clipped by 5 bases and J by 8 bases; unmatched bases: 6. There are 13 residues in the CDR3.

This chain uses TRBV5-1 with TRBJ2-1, with 12 bases aligning to TRBD2. CDR1 is SGHRS, CDR2 YFSETQ, per germline. J gave up 8 bases and V 4 bases, and 10 bases lay outside the gene matches. The CDR3 loop spans 16 amino acids. In nucleotides, the CDR3 is TGCGCCAGCAGCCAAATCCCTAGCGGGGGGGCTGATGAGCAGTTCTTC. As protein: CASSQIPSGGADEQFF.

In the case of this clone: At one end, the junction sequence differs from germline, possibly due to a read error. J is TRBJ2-7 and V is TRBV11-1; D ambiguous. Germline V gene sequence: CDR1 SGHAT, CDR2 FQDESV (reference sequence). CDR3 length: 14 amino acids. The CDR3 region is CASSVARQTYEQYF. The CDR3 DNA reads TGTGCCAGCAGCGTAGCACGCCAGACCTACGAGCAGTACTTC.

The chain has TRBV6-5 and TRBJ2-7; TRBD1 is a possible D gene (5 bases). Germline CDR1 and CDR2: MNHEY and SVGAGI. This CDR3 comprises 15 residues. V gave up 0 bases and J gave up 7 bases, with 16 bases separating them. The CDR3 loop is CASSYSQGGLFEQYF. Here the CDR3 DNA reads TGTGCCAGCAGTTACTCCCAGGGTGGTTTGTTTGAGCAGTACTTC.

V usage is TRBV18 and J usage is TRBJ2-1, with TRBD2 identical over 9 bases. The J segment lost 7 bases and the V segment lost 3 bases, leaving 19 bases of the junction unmatched. There are 19 residues in the CDR3. Germline CDR1 KGHSH, CDR2 LQKENI. The CDR3 nucleotides read TGTGCCAGCTCACCGATTATGATAGCGGGGGCCCAGATGGGGAATGAGCAGTTCTTC. As protein: CASSPIMIAGAQMGNEQFF.

This chain links TRBV3-1 (or the pseudogene TRBV3-2) with TRBJ1-1; D is uncertain. Germline lookup yields CDR1 LGHDT and CDR2 YNNKEL (reference sequence). Trimming cost V 3 bases and J 3 bases, with 14 bases left between them. CDR3 length equals 15 residues. The DNA of the CDR3 is TGTGCCAGCAGCCATCAAGGTCGGGAGCACACTGAAGCTTTCTTT. Translated, it gives CASSHQGREHTEAFF.

The chain recombines TRBV6-5 with TRBJ2-7; TRBD1 is a possible D gene (6 bases). Germline V lookup: CDR1 MNHEY, CDR2 SVGAGI. V was clipped by 6 bases and J by 4 bases, with 10 bases between them. The CDR3 runs 12 residues. The CDR3, as DNA: TGTGCCAGCAGCCCAGGGGCGTACGAGCAGTACTTC. Its translation: CASSPGAYEQYF.

This clone was detected only once. V gene TRBV7-2 combines with J gene TRBJ2-1; 9 positions agree with TRBD1. The ends lost 5 bases at V and 2 bases at J; junction bases unmatched: 4. From germline, CDR1 is SGHTA and CDR2 FQGNSA. The CDR3 is 15 residues long. CDR3 loop: CASSLDRGAYNEQFF. The CDR3 DNA is TGTGCCAGCAGCCTGGACAGGGGCGCCTACAATGAGCAGTTCTTC.

The V and J genes are TRBV6-2 or TRBV6-3 and TRBJ1-5; tentative D call: TRBD1 (6 bases). This CDR3 spans 15 amino acids. V lost 5 bases and J 1 base, leaving 12 bases between the germline ends. Germline V gene sequence: CDR1 MNHEY, CDR2 SVGEGT. The DNA for the CDR3 is TGTGCCAGCAGTCTACAGGGTTCCAGCAATCAGCCCCAGCATTTT. It translates to CASSLQGSSNQPQHF.

The chain employs TRBV2 and TRBJ1-5, with D tentatively TRBD1 (6 bases). The germline gives CDR1 SNHLY, CDR2 FYNNEI. With 6 bases removed from V and 3 bases from J, the gap between germline ends came to 15 bases. The CDR3 loop spans 15 amino acids. The CDR3 here is CASRQGSGANQPQHF. DNA of the CDR3: TGTGCCAGCAGACAAGGGTCAGGGGCCAATCAGCCCCAGCATTTT.

The genes are TRBV19 and TRBJ2-3; the D gene is possibly TRBD1 (6 bases). CDR3 size: 15 residues. V lost 1 base and J 6 bases, leaving 14 bases between the germline ends. Germline V gene sequence: CDR1 LNHDA, CDR2 SQIVND (reference sequence). CDR3 residues: CASSIGGAGADTQYF. The CDR3 bases are TGTGCCAGTAGTATAGGAGGGGCAGGGGCCGATACGCAGTATTTT.

This rearrangement joins TRBV29-1 to TRBJ1-1; TRBD1 matches 8 bases. J gave up 1 base and V 3 bases, and 4 bases lay outside the gene matches. The germline gives CDR1 SQVTM, CDR2 ANQGSEA. The CDR3 totals 14 residues. The CDR3 DNA is TGCAGCGTTGACAGGGGGCTAGGGAACACTGAAGCTTTCTTT. The encoded protein is CSVDRGLGNTEAFF.

The table lists this clone with a count of one. The genes are TRBV27 and TRBJ1-5, with D perhaps TRBD1 (6 bases). The CDR3 contains 13 residues. V lost 6 bases and J lost 4, with 10 bases in between. Germline V gene data show CDR1 as MNHEY and CDR2 as SMNVEV (reference sequence). The CDR3, as DNA: TGTGCCAGCAGAAACAGGGCAAATCAGCCCCAGCATTTT. Encoded protein: CASRNRANQPQHF.

The rearrangement uses TRBV5-4 and TRBJ2-3; 9 bases are shared with TRBD1. Per germline, CDR1 SGHNT and CDR2 YYREEE (reference sequence). The CDR3 sequence is 16 residues long. V dropped 4 bases and J dropped 3; count of bases not matched to a gene: 9. In DNA, the CDR3 is TGTGCCAGCAGCCAAGCCGGGACAGGGAGAACAGATACGCAGTATTTT. Amino acids: CASSQAGTGRTDTQYF.

The rearrangement uses TRBV5-4 and TRBJ1-2; 7 bases are a match to TRBD1. Trimming cost V 5 bases and J 0 bases; bases outside gene matches: 10. This CDR3 has 16 amino acids. CDR1 SGHNT and CDR2 YYREEE come from the germline V gene (reference sequence). The DNA of the CDR3 is TGTGCCAGCAGAAGTAAGAAAACAGGGGCTAACTATGGCTACACCTTC. This codes for CASRSKKTGANYGYTF.